Sequencing of this TCR beta chain was carried out in a study of T cells in women clearing cervical HPV infection. immunoSEQ multiplex PCR used an average of roughly 1,300 ng genomic DNA. Clones were sequenced by immunoSEQ multiplex PCR, and TCRdb holds only the in-frame ones, with some missing. Recorded for this sample: more than 20,000 clones. As regards this clone: Antigen unknown. Coverage ceases 3 residues before the CDR3 finishes, and the germline J gene fills in the end.

The study's findings and limits: CIN3+ cases had significantly higher TCR repertoire richness than controls, but evenness did not differ.

The CDR3 runs to 14 residues. CDR1 SGHTA and CDR2 FQGTGA come from the germline V gene. V gave up 3 bases and J gave up 9 bases, with 14 bases separating them. Dot-blot hybridization genotyped cervical HPV amplified with MY09/MY11 PCR. Source material: blood buffy coat. The sequence derives from a woman aged 18 to 75 with a cervical HPV16 infection that either progressed to CIN3+ or cleared (not recorded which). The chain couples TRBV7-3 to TRBJ2-2; TRBD2 might be the D (6 bases). CDR3 residues: CASSFTPGGRELFF. The DNA read from the CDR3 is TGTGCCAGCAGCTTCACCCCCGGGGGTCGGGAG.